The rows below give T cell receptor beta chains drawn from one sample of a study of early T cells in non-severe SARS-CoV-2 infection. MiXCR was run by TCRdb on the 5' RACE reads, yielding one entry per CDR3 protein. The data show about 39,000 distinct CDR3 sequences, around 5.8% seen once. The source was whole blood, collected at baseline. The receptors originated from an adult who was a healthcare worker with PCR-confirmed SARS-CoV-2 infection or an uninfected control (not recorded which). Each CDR3 is given with its conserved first and last residue. A D gene is named only where the DNA matches it firmly. Only part of the rows carry a size: once, few, many, or a class if the clone is expanded.

d_call clone_size cdr3_length j_call v_call cdr3_nt cdr3_aa
TRBD2 many 16 TRBJ2-1 TRBV13 TGTGCCAGCAGCTATGGCGGCGGGAGCTCCTACAATGAGCAGTTCTTC CASSYGGGSSYNEQFF
NA many 13 TRBJ2-7 TRBV12-5 TGTGCTAGTGGTGGAGGGGGGGTCTACGAGCAGTACTTC CASGGGGVYEQYF
NA NA 15 TRBJ1-4 TRBV5-1 TGCGCCAGCAGCACCCGACAGTCAACTAATGAAAAACTGTTTTTT CASSTRQSTNEKLFF
NA few 15 TRBJ1-2 TRBV27 TGTGCCAGCAGTTTAAAGAGCACAGGCTTCTATGGCTACACCTTC CASSLKSTGFYGYTF
TRBD2 many 16 TRBJ2-7 TRBV4-1 TGCGCCAGCAGCGACCTGGGAACTAGCGGGCCCTACGAGCAGTACTTC CASSDLGTSGPYEQYF
NA many 12 TRBJ1-2 TRBV19 TGTGCCAGTAGTGAGCCAGGGATCGGCTACACCTTC CASSEPGIGYTF
TRBD2 many 15 TRBJ2-3 TRBV7-2 TGTGCCAGCAGCTCACTAGCGGGGGGCACAGATACGCAGTATTTT CASSSLAGGTDTQYF
TRBD1 few 15 TRBJ2-2 TRBV27 TGTGCCAGCAGGATCGGACAGGGGATTGCCGGGGAGCTGTTTTTT CASRIGQGIAGELFF
NA many 15 TRBJ2-1 TRBV7-2 TGTGCCAGCAGCCCAAGCCAGGGATCCTACAATGAGCAGTTCTTC CASSPSQGSYNEQFF
TRBD2 NA 14 TRBJ2-7 TRBV18 TGTGCCAGCTCACCCGGCCTAGCGGGGGGGGAGCAGTACTTC CASSPGLAGGEQYF
NA many 12 TRBJ2-2 TRBV2 TGTGCCAGCAGTGAAGAGGCCGGGGAGCTGTTTTTT CASSEEAGELFF
NA many 15 TRBJ2-7 TRBV5-4 TGTGCCAGCAGCTCGGGCAGGAGCCTCTCCTACGAGCAGTACTTC CASSSGRSLSYEQYF
NA many 13 TRBJ2-7 TRBV3-1 TGTGCCAGCAGCCAAGCGCCAATGGGCGAGCAGTACTTC CASSQAPMGEQYF
NA many 18 TRBJ1-2 TRBV19 TGTGCCAGTAGTGGATCCGCCCTTTGGCTTCTCGGTTATTTGGGCTACACCTTC CASSGSALWLLGYLGYTF
NA many 15 TRBJ2-5 TRBV7-2 TGTGCCAGCAGCTTAGGGGACGGACTGGCGGTGACCCAGTACTTC CASSLGDGLAVTQYF
NA NA 13 TRBJ1-2 TRBV10-3 TGTGCCATCAGTGTCGGCCGAAACTATGGCTACACCTTC CAISVGRNYGYTF
TRBD1 many 16 TRBJ2-7 TRBV18 TGTGCCAGCTCATCCCCGACAGGGACCAGCTCCTACGAGCAGTACTTC CASSSPTGTSSYEQYF
NA NA 18 TRBJ2-1 TRBV7-9 TGTGCCAGCAGCTCCCGGGGATTAAGGGGGAGCTCCTACAATGAGCAGTTCTTC CASSSRGLRGSSYNEQFF
TRBD2 many 14 TRBJ2-1 TRBV19 TGTGCCAGTAGTCCTAGCGGGGATGGTATCGAGCAGTTCTTC CASSPSGDGIEQFF
TRBD2 many 14 TRBJ2-1 TRBV6-5 TGTGCCAGCAGTTCCGGGCACTGGGAGGGCGAGCAGTTCTTC CASSSGHWEGEQFF
NA few 15 TRBJ2-1 TRBV18 TGTGCCAGCTCACCACCGTCAGGGAGCTACAATGAGCAGTTCTTC CASSPPSGSYNEQFF
NA many 17 TRBJ2-3 TRBV7-3 TGTGCCAGCAGCTTAAGGTCAGGACAAGCGGTCACAGATACGCAGTATTTT CASSLRSGQAVTDTQYF
NA few 12 TRBJ2-7 TRBV15 TGTGCCACCAGCAGGGACCAGGGGCAGCAGTACTTC CATSRDQGQQYF
NA many 14 TRBJ2-7 TRBV12-3/TRBV12-4 TGTGCCAGCAGTGCAGGGACGGCCCCTGGCGAGCAGTACTTC CASSAGTAPGEQYF
NA many 11 TRBJ2-7 TRBV6-2/TRBV6-3 TGTGCCAGCAGTTACTTGAGGGAGCAGTACTTC CASSYLREQYF
TRBD2 NA 15 TRBJ2-5 TRBV7-2 TGTGCCAGCAGCCTCACTAGCGGGGGCGGGGAGACCCAGTACTTC CASSLTSGGGETQYF
TRBD1 many 9 TRBJ2-7 TRBV6-2/TRBV6-3 TGTGCCAGCGGACAGGCAGGGTACTTC CASGQAGYF
NA few 15 TRBJ2-7 TRBV7-8 TGTGCCAGCAGTCCCGGGGCCTTCTCCCCCTACGAGCAGTACTTC CASSPGAFSPYEQYF
NA many 12 TRBJ2-3 TRBV9 TGTGCCAGCAGCGTAGATCTAGATACGCAGTATTTT CASSVDLDTQYF
NA NA 15 TRBJ2-3 TRBV4-2 TGTGCCAGCAGCCAAGATGGACTTCGCACAGATACGCAGTATTTT CASSQDGLRTDTQYF
TRBD1 many 16 TRBJ1-2 TRBV9 TGTGCCAGCAGCGTATTCGGGACAGGGGGCGAGGATGGCTACACCTTC CASSVFGTGGEDGYTF
NA many 12 TRBJ1-1 TRBV29-1 TGCAGCACCCGGACGGGCAACACTGAAGCTTTCTTT CSTRTGNTEAFF
NA many 13 TRBJ1-5 TRBV9 TGTGCCAGCAGTGCGGGGGGGAATCAGCCCCAGCATTTT CASSAGGNQPQHF
NA NA 13 TRBJ2-7 TRBV3-1 TGTGCCAGCAGCCAAGGGATGGGGTACGAGCAGTACTTC CASSQGMGYEQYF
NA many 12 TRBJ1-2 TRBV20-1 TGCAGTGCTAGAAGACAGAACTATGGCTACACCTTC CSARRQNYGYTF
TRBD2 NA 16 TRBJ2-1 TRBV20-1 TGCAGTGCTAGAGATCATTCGGGAGGGTCTTTTAATGAGCAGTTCTTC CSARDHSGGSFNEQFF
TRBD2 NA 13 TRBJ2-7 TRBV20-1 TGCAGTGCTAGCCAGGCGGGAGTCAACGAGCAGTACTTC CSASQAGVNEQYF
TRBD1 many 13 TRBJ1-5 TRBV7-2 TGTGCCAGCAGCGGACAGGGGGCTCAGCCCCAGCATTTT CASSGQGAQPQHF
NA many 16 TRBJ2-3 TRBV5-6 TGTGCCAGCAGCTTGGATGCTCCCGGGAAGACAGATACGCAGTATTTT CASSLDAPGKTDTQYF
NA many 17 TRBJ2-6 TRBV9 TGTGCCAGCAGCCCAGGAGGGGCAGGCTCTGGGGCCAACGTCCTGACTTTC CASSPGGAGSGANVLTF
TRBD1 many 17 TRBJ2-7 TRBV29-1 TGCAGCGTTGAGGCCCCAATCGAGGGACAGGGCTCCTACGAGCAGTACTTC CSVEAPIEGQGSYEQYF
NA NA 18 TRBJ2-5 TRBV12-2 TGTGCAAGTCGCTTAGTGCCCTGGGGACAGCATACCCAAGAGACCCAGTACTTC CASRLVPWGQHTQETQYF
NA few 17 TRBJ2-2 TRBV7-8 TGTGCCAGCAGTTCGAGCTACCGGGACAAGAACACCGGGGAGCTGTTTTTT CASSSSYRDKNTGELFF
TRBD1 many 15 TRBJ2-1 TRBV7-6 TGTGCCAGCAGCCTGACAGGGGGGATCTACAATGAGCAGTTCTTC CASSLTGGIYNEQFF
NA NA 11 TRBJ2-2 TRBV29-1 TGCAGCGTTGAGGGCCCCGGGGAGCTGTTTTTT CSVEGPGELFF
NA many 12 TRBJ2-7 TRBV5-5 TGTGCCAGCAGCTTGGGCGGCCACGAGCAGTACTTC CASSLGGHEQYF
NA few 16 TRBJ1-1 TRBV27 TGTGCCAGCAGTTTATACTACGGGACACAGAACACTGAAGCTTTCTTT CASSLYYGTQNTEAFF
NA many 14 TRBJ2-3 TRBV6-2/TRBV6-3 TGTGCCAGCAGTTACTCGTGGGGAACAGATACGCAGTATTTT CASSYSWGTDTQYF
NA many 14 TRBJ2-7 TRBV9 TGTGCCAGCAGCGTAGCTACAGGGAACTACGAGCAGTACTTC CASSVATGNYEQYF
TRBD2 many 14 TRBJ2-5 TRBV20-1 TGCAGCATAGGGAAGCGGGGGGGCCCTGAGACCCAGTACTTC CSIGKRGGPETQYF
NA many 13 TRBJ1-2 TRBV12-3/TRBV12-4 TGTGCCAGCACTCACGACAGCCACTATGGCTACACCTTC CASTHDSHYGYTF
NA many 13 TRBJ1-5 TRBV5-6 TGTGCCAGCAGCTTGGACCTTAATCAGCCCCAGCATTTT CASSLDLNQPQHF
NA NA 14 TRBJ2-5 TRBV20-1 TGCAGTGCTAGATCCCGGACCGCAGGAGAGACCCAGTACTTC CSARSRTAGETQYF
NA many 14 TRBJ2-7 TRBV19 TGTGCCACCAAAGGGAGTCATAGCTCCTACGAGCAGTACTTC CATKGSHSSYEQYF
NA many 16 TRBJ2-2 TRBV4-2 TGTGCCAGCAGCCAAGAGCGGAGCAGGGCCTCCGGGGAGCTGTTTTTT CASSQERSRASGELFF
TRBD1 NA 20 TRBJ2-6 TRBV2 TGTGCCAGCAGAGACCCGACCCGGGACAGGGTTTCCTCTGGGGCCAACGTCCTGACTTTC CASRDPTRDRVSSGANVLTF
TRBD1 NA 17 TRBJ1-2 TRBV7-2 TGTGCCAGCAGCCGCACAGGTCATTCAGGGGGGAACTATGGCTACACCTTC CASSRTGHSGGNYGYTF
NA many 12 TRBJ1-6 TRBV11-2 TGTGCCAGCAGCTTCGGTAGGGCGCCCCTCCACTTT CASSFGRAPLHF
NA many 13 TRBJ2-1 TRBV3-1 TGTGCCAGCAGCCAAGACACTCCATCTGAGCAGTTCTTC CASSQDTPSEQFF
NA many 16 TRBJ2-1 TRBV20-1 TGCAGTGCTAGAGACTGGGCAAAGGGTCCACAACTGGAGCAGTTCTTC CSARDWAKGPQLEQFF